Listed below are T cell receptor beta chains from one sample, sequenced in a study of blood T cell repertoires in COVID-19. The assay was immunoSEQ multiplex PCR, and TCRdb's table has in-frame clones only and misses some. The sample holds approximately 44,000 clones; 80% to 95% are singletons and the top ten take about 12%. The sequencing sample was made of peripheral blood. These receptors were collected from a human donor in a cohort sampled during active COVID-19. CDR3s include the opening cysteine and the closing phenylalanine or tryptophan. Fields, in order: J gene, V gene, CDR3 protein.

>TRBJ1-2|TRBV7-9
CASRYDSNYGYTF
>TRBJ2-7|TRBV27
CASSLDRGRGDYEQYF
>TRBJ2-1|TRBV9
CASSVGHSNPYNEQFF
>TRBJ1-2|TRBV28
CASSSGQGTLVGYTF
>TRBJ2-5|TRBV9
CASSRTGATTQETQYF
>TRBJ1-6|TRBV4-1
CASSRLTGVSPLHF
>TRBJ1-1|TRBV29-1
CSVEDNRGLTEAFF
>TRBJ1-5|TRBV7-2
CASSLGQINQPQHF
>TRBJ2-1|TRBV7-2
CASSPTPGQYDEQFF
>TRBJ1-3|TRBV5-6
CASSYTRTAGNTIYF
>TRBJ2-3|TRBV10-3
CAISAAGRGDTQYF
>TRBJ2-7|TRBV5-4
CASSPGGYEQYF
>TRBJ2-5|TRBV18
CASSPVGALGQETQYF
>TRBJ1-6|TRBV15
CATSRDRGANLHF
>TRBJ2-1|TRBV7-2
CASSRLPSYNEQFF
>TRBJ1-5|TRBV19
CASSTPGQGGNQPQHF
>TRBJ1-1|TRBV18
CASSTDRGDTEAFF
>TRBJ1-3|TRBV28
CASRLQGAWDTIYF
>TRBJ2-7|TRBV15
CATSRGGETGSYEQYF